This T cell receptor (beta chain) was observed in a study of cytomegalovirus exposure and HLA in healthy donors. Study-level results: One later analysis reportedly identified an Asian-associated ancestry cluster that showed fewer N-insertions than the approximately 670-donor mean.

Remarks on this clone: Its specificity is unknown.

The germline V gene has CDR1 SGHRS and CDR2 YFSETQ. This CDR3 region has 16 residues. V lost 4 bases to trimming and J lost 4 bases; unmatched junction nucleotides: 5. Researchers ran the PCR with 60 Vbeta and 13 Jbeta primers. Here immunoSEQ multiplex PCR was the method, and the copy in TCRdb shows in-frame clones only, minus some. The sample shows under 150,000 clones, roughly 77% of them seen only once. The gene calls are TRBV5-1 and TRBJ2-3; 14 bases are shared with TRBD2. The TCR originated in a man aged 18 to 30 in good health and CMV-seronegative. The sample was PBMCs. DNA for the CDR3: TGCGCCAGCAGCCTAGGACTAGCGGGGGGTTCAGATACGCAGTATTTT. It encodes CASSLGLAGGSDTQYF.